This entry describes one T cell receptor beta chain. Antigen unknown. The source of the sample is a study of early T cells in non-severe SARS-CoV-2 infection. On the study more broadly: RNA in bulk from unsorted whole blood was sequenced, and chains were unpaired. Study observations and caveats: Matching against VDJdb likely underestimated virus-specific expansions, favoring anti-spike CD8.

The TCR library protocol was used to attach unique molecular identifiers. These identifiers were attached to individual cDNA molecules. TCRdb used MiXCR to reprocess the 5' RACE reads, holding one entry per CDR3 protein. The sample lists around 82,000 distinct CDR3 sequences; roughly 14% were seen once. The sequencing input was whole blood. The TCR sequence derives from an adult who was a healthcare worker with PCR-confirmed SARS-CoV-2 infection or an uninfected control (not recorded which).

The CDR3 DNA reads as TGCGCCAGCAGCCTTGGGCGTGACGGTGAAGCTTTCTTT. Its protein is CASSLGRDGEAFF. This chain uses TRBV4-1 with TRBJ1-1, with D uncertain. The CDR3 loop spans 13 amino acids. The germline V and J ends were trimmed by 4 bases and 7 bases, with 13 bases remaining between them. Germline V gives CDR1 MGHRA, CDR2 YSYEKL.